The clone carrying this TCR beta chain was seen a handful of times. The V segment lost 4 bases and the J segment 4 bases; nucleotides outside the gene matches: 5. The CDR3 covers 14 residues. The germline CDR1 and CDR2 sequences are SGDLS and YYNGEE. This specimen comes from a study of blood T cell repertoires in COVID-19. Clones were sequenced by immunoSEQ multiplex PCR, and TCRdb holds only the in-frame ones, with some missing. The table has fewer than 300,000 clones, 90% seen once. The receptor comes from a woman aged 25 to 39 who had recovered from COVID-19. The genes are TRBV9 and TRBJ2-3; 8 bases match TRBD2. Sequenced material: PBMCs or T cells enriched from blood (not recorded which). The CDR3 sequence: CASSPSGSSDTQYF. As DNA, the CDR3 is TGTGCCAGCAGCCCGAGCGGGAGTTCAGATACGCAGTATTTT.